The 8 T cell receptor beta chains reported below all come from one sample, sequenced in a study of beta chain features in type 1 diabetes. TCRB transcripts that were expressed got sequenced, as all of the isolated RNA had been reverse transcribed. Sequencing was performed with immunoSEQ multiplex PCR; in TCRdb, only in-frame clones are kept and a portion is missing. The data hold 350,000 to 450,000 clones, with roughly 14% observed a single time. Sequences were obtained from naive CD4+ T cells from blood. The receptors were sampled from a man aged 25 to 40 in good health.

This clone was detected a few times. The gene calls are TRBV28 and TRBJ2-5; the match to TRBD1 covers 9 bases. With V trimmed by 4 bases and J by 4 bases, 7 bases remained unmatched. The CDR3 spans 15 residues. Per germline, CDR1 MDHEN and CDR2 SYDVKM. The CDR3 coding sequence is TGTGCCAGCAGTTGGGGTACAGGGGGCCTAGAGACCCAGTACTTC. As protein: CASSWGTGGLETQYF.

The V gene is TRBV21-1, the J gene TRBJ1-5; the table's D gene call, TRBD1, was not cross checked with the DNA. TRBV21-1 is noted as a pseudogene. There are 15 residues in the CDR3. The CDR3 loop is CASSKVQGNGQPQHF. In nucleotides, the CDR3 is TGTGCCAGCAGCAAAGTGCAGGGGAATGGTCAGCCCCAGCATTTT.

This clone was counted between two and nine times. The chain carries TRBV19 and TRBJ2-3, with 12 bases aligning to TRBD1. This CDR3 is 17 amino acids long. V lost 4 bases, J lost 2 bases, and 7 bases stayed unmatched. Germline CDR1 is LNHDA and CDR2 is SQIVND (reference sequence). CDR3 nucleotide sequence: TGTGCCAGTAGTACACGGGACAGGGGGCGAGTCACAGATACGCAGTATTTT. This sequence encodes CASSTRDRGRVTDTQYF.

This clone has just a few counts. The J gene is TRBJ1-6, the V gene TRBV4-1; D unresolved. Trimming removed 4 bases at V and 0 bases at J, with 13 bases between. Germline V gives CDR1 MGHRA, CDR2 YSYEKL. The CDR3 loop spans 17 amino acids. This chain's CDR3 is CASSRGEGASYNSPLHF. CDR3 bases: TGCGCCAGCAGCCGCGGGGAGGGAGCCTCCTATAATTCACCCCTCCACTTT.

This clone was seen only a few times. This sequence joins TRBV19 and TRBJ2-1, with a weak D call TRBD1 (5 bases). Germline CDR1 reads LNHDA; CDR2 reads SQIVND (reference sequence). V lost 3 bases and J lost 5, with 11 bases in between. The CDR3 is made up of 14 amino acids. The CDR3 spells CASSILLGHNEQFF. CDR3 DNA: TGTGCCAGTAGTATTTTACTGGGGCACAATGAGCAGTTCTTC.

This clone has only a few counts. The J gene is TRBJ2-3, the V gene TRBV19, with 10 nucleotides matching TRBD1. J lost 3 bases, V lost 5 bases, and 11 bases had no gene match. The CDR3 has 17 amino acids. The germline gives CDR1 LNHDA, CDR2 SQIVND (reference sequence). The CDR3 sequence: CASSPRDRGSRTDTQYF. The CDR3 nucleotides are TGTGCCAGTAGTCCCCGGGACAGGGGAAGTCGTACAGATACGCAGTATTTT.

This clone was seen ten or more times. This chain joins TRBV10-3 and TRBJ2-5; D remains ambiguous. Germline V lookup: CDR1 ENHRY, CDR2 SYGVKD. The CDR3 totals 12 residues. The germline V and J ends were trimmed by 3 bases and 5 bases, with 7 bases remaining between them. The CDR3: CAISDLTETQYF. Written as DNA, the CDR3 is TGTGCCATCAGTGATCTCACCGAGACCCAGTACTTC.

The chain links TRBV5-1 to TRBJ2-7; D is unresolved. With 4 bases removed from V and 0 bases from J, the gap between germline ends came to 8 bases. The CDR3 has 13 residues. Germline loops: CDR1 SGHRS, CDR2 YFSETQ. The CDR3: CASSDGVSYEQYF. The DNA of the CDR3 is TGCGCCAGCAGCGATGGAGTCTCCTACGAGCAGTACTTC.